The next 31 T cell receptor beta chains were all read from a single sample in a study of blood T cell repertoires in COVID-19. Repertoires were generated with immunoSEQ multiplex PCR, while TCRdb's copy carries only in-frame clones and drops some. The table has about 39,000 clones, 75% to 80% seen once. The sequencing sample was made of peripheral blood. Receptor source: an older man with active or convalescent COVID-19.

The V gene is TRBV6-5, the J gene TRBJ1-2; D gene uncertain. V was clipped by 6 bases and J by 7 bases, with 12 bases between them. The CDR3 is 12 amino acids. Per the germline V gene, CDR1 is MNHEY and CDR2 is SVGAGI. The DNA for the CDR3 is TGTGCCAGCAGGACATCTCGGGGTGGCTACACCTTC. This sequence encodes CASRTSRGGYTF.

The chain couples TRBV28 to TRBJ2-1, with D possibly TRBD2 on 6 matching bases. V gave up 8 bases and J gave up 4 bases, with 12 bases separating them. Germline V lookup: CDR1 MDHEN, CDR2 SYDVKM. The CDR3 has 13 residues. The CDR3 region is CASGGGAYNEQFF. Here the CDR3 DNA reads TGTGCCAGCGGAGGCGGGGCTTACAATGAGCAGTTCTTC.

The genes are TRBV30 and TRBJ2-2; D possibly corresponds to TRBD1 (6 bases). Germline V gene lookup returns CDR1 GTSNPN and CDR2 SVGIG (reference sequence). CDR3 length: 13 residues. V was cut by 4 bases and J by 1 base, with 7 bases left in between. Written as DNA, the CDR3 is TGTGCCTGGATCAGGGGGAACACCGGGGAGCTGTTTTTT. Amino acids: CAWIRGNTGELFF.

The DNA of the CDR3 is TGTGCCTGGAGTAAACAGGGGGACACTGAAGCTTTCTTT. Its translation: CAWSKQGDTEAFF. This chain joins TRBV30 and TRBJ1-1, with TRBD1 matching over 8 bases. The CDR3 runs to 13 residues. V lost 2 bases, J lost 3 bases, and 2 bases stayed unmatched. The germline gives CDR1 GTSNPN, CDR2 SVGIG (reference sequence).

The rearrangement joins TRBV5-6 to TRBJ1-6; possibly TRBD1 for D (5 bases). V lost 4 bases to trimming and J lost 0 bases, with 11 bases between them. The germline gives CDR1 SGHDT, CDR2 YYEEEE. The CDR3 spans 16 residues. The CDR3 loop reads CASSPTASSYNSPLHF. The CDR3 DNA is TGTGCCAGCAGCCCGACAGCGAGCTCCTATAATTCACCCCTCCACTTT. The variable domain in full, with the rest retrieved from reference TRBV5-6 and TRBJ1-6, is DAGVTQSPTHLIKTRGQQVTLRCSPKSGHDTVSWYQQALGQGPQFIFQYYEEEERQRGNFPDRFSGHQFPNYSSELNVNALLLGDSALYLCASSPTASSYNSPLHFGNGTRLTVT.

J is TRBJ2-2 and V is TRBV6-5; no firm D call. The CDR3 is 16 amino acids. Germline-derived CDR1 and CDR2 are MNHEY and SVGAGI. Trimming stripped 0 bases from V and 1 base from J, with 9 bases between. Here the CDR3 reads CASSYSGRLNTGELFF. The DNA of the CDR3 is TGTGCCAGCAGTTACTCGGGCCGGCTGAACACCGGGGAGCTGTTTTTT.

This sequence joins TRBV19 and TRBJ1-5, with TRBD1 identical over 7 bases. Trimming removed 7 bases from V and 3 bases from J; junction bases left unmatched: 9. In germline, CDR1 is LNHDA, CDR2 SQIVND (reference sequence). This CDR3 region has 15 residues. The CDR3 reads CASTIQGSFNQPQHF. DNA of the CDR3: TGTGCCAGTACCATACAGGGGTCATTCAATCAGCCCCAGCATTTT.

This clone was detected only once. The chain couples TRBV15 to TRBJ1-2; unclear D gene. Germline V gene data show CDR1 as LNHNV and CDR2 as YYDKDF (reference sequence). The CDR3 is 13 amino acids. Trimming stripped 0 bases from V and 9 bases from J, with 11 bases between. CDR3 sequence (DNA): TGTGCCACCAGCAGAGAAATCGTTGAGAGCTACACCTTC. Residues: CATSREIVESYTF.

This clone was seen more than once but under ten times. This chain uses TRBV11-2 with TRBJ2-7; 8 bases align to TRBD1. Losses at the gene ends were 5 bases for V and 1 base for J; bases not matched to a gene: 7. The CDR3 runs 15 residues. Germline CDR1 is SGHAT and CDR2 is FQNNGV. CDR3 sequence (DNA): TGTGCCAGCAGCACCTACAGGGGGAATTCCTACGAGCAGTACTTC. Its translation is CASSTYRGNSYEQYF.

Written as DNA, the CDR3 is TGTGCCAGCAGTTACCTTCTGACAGGCAATTCACCCCTCCACTTT. Protein product: CASSYLLTGNSPLHF. The genes are TRBV6-2 or TRBV6-3 and TRBJ1-6; maybe TRBD1 (6 bases). The CDR3 is made up of 15 amino acids. Germline V lookup: CDR1 MNHEY, CDR2 SVGEGT. Trimming stripped 2 bases from V and 7 bases from J, with 12 bases between.

The chain uses TRBV11-3 and TRBJ1-1; D is perhaps TRBD1 (6 bases). Germline V CDR1 and CDR2: SGHNT, YENEEA. The CDR3 loop spans 17 amino acids. The V end was cut by 0 bases, the J end by 5 bases, with 19 bases between. The CDR3 protein is CASSLDVGARGNTEAFF. CDR3 nucleotide sequence: TGTGCCAGCAGCTTAGATGTGGGGGCGCGAGGGAATACTGAAGCTTTCTTT. The full variable domain, rest sourced from reference TRBV11-3 and TRBJ1-1, is EAGVVQSPRYKIIEKKQPVAFWCNPISGHNTLYWYLQNLGQGPELLIRYENEEAVDDSQLPKDRFSAERLKGVDSTLKIQPAELGDSAVYLCASSLDVGARGNTEAFFGQGTRLTVV.

The chain carries TRBV28 and TRBJ2-3; the match to TRBD2 covers 8 bases. This CDR3 has 15 amino acids. Germline-derived CDR1 and CDR2 are MDHEN and SYDVKM. The V segment lost 1 base and the J segment 6 bases; nucleotides outside the gene matches: 6. The DNA of the CDR3 is TGTGCCAGCAGTTTATCCGGGAGGGTCGGCGATACGCAGTATTTT. Translated: CASSLSGRVGDTQYF.

The rearrangement joins TRBV4-1 to TRBJ1-1; a weak D match, TRBD1 (5 bases). V was shortened by 3 bases and J by 9 bases, with 20 bases between the two germline ends. This CDR3 is built from 15 residues. Germline V gene data show CDR1 as MGHRA and CDR2 as YSYEKL. In nucleotides, the CDR3 is TGCGCCAGCAGCCAGGGTGGCGGGACCCCCAACCAAGCTTTCTTT. Protein: CASSQGGGTPNQAFF.

V usage is TRBV11-3 and J usage is TRBJ2-7, with D unclear. V lost 5 bases and J lost 0, with 11 bases in between. Germline CDR1 and CDR2: SGHNT and YENEEA. The CDR3 extends over 14 amino acids. CDR3: CASSRSPVSYEQYF. DNA of the CDR3: TGTGCCAGCAGCCGATCCCCAGTCTCCTACGAGCAGTACTTC.

V is TRBV7-9 and J is TRBJ2-1; TRBD1 matches at 7 bases. Unmatched junction bases numbered 10, after V lost 5 bases and J lost 9 bases. Germline CDR1 and CDR2: SEHNR and FQNEAQ (reference sequence). The length of the CDR3 is 14 residues. The CDR3, as DNA: TGTGCCAGCAGCCTAGTGGGACAGAGTGCTGAGCAGTTCTTC. Translation gives CASSLVGQSAEQFF.

This rearrangement joins TRBV14 to TRBJ1-1, with D maybe TRBD1 (5 bases). With 0 bases removed from V and 3 bases from J, the gap between germline ends came to 17 bases. CDR1 and CDR2 from the germline V gene are SGHDN and FVKESK. The CDR3 loop spans 17 amino acids. The CDR3 loop is CASSQESQGRQYTEAFF. The CDR3 region has the DNA TGTGCCAGCAGCCAAGAGTCGCAGGGCAGGCAGTACACTGAAGCTTTCTTT.

The J gene is TRBJ2-6, the V gene TRBV18, with a weak D call TRBD1 (5 bases). Germline values: CDR1 KGHSH, CDR2 LQKENI. V was pared by 4 bases and J by 3 bases, with 16 bases between. The CDR3 extends over 17 amino acids. The chain's CDR3 is CASSLSVQGSGANVLTF. CDR3 DNA sequence: TGTGCCAGCTCACTTTCTGTCCAGGGTAGTGGGGCCAACGTCCTGACTTTC.

The chain has TRBV9 and TRBJ2-3, with TRBD1 matching 10 bases. This CDR3 is 14 amino acids long. J gave up 3 bases and V 2 bases, and 0 bases lay outside the gene matches. Looked up from germline, CDR1 is SGDLS and CDR2 is YYNGEE. The CDR3 nucleotides are TGTGCCAGCAGCGTGGGACAGGGGACAGATACGCAGTATTTT. Its protein is CASSVGQGTDTQYF.

The chain has TRBV6-6 and TRBJ1-2; tentatively, D is TRBD1 (5 bases). V lost 2 bases and J 4 bases, leaving 14 bases between the germline ends. The CDR3 contains 15 residues. CDR1 is MNHNY, CDR2 SVGAGI, per germline (reference sequence). Here the CDR3 reads CASSYPRGTIYGYTF. CDR3 coding DNA: TGTGCCAGCAGTTACCCCCGGGGGACCATCTATGGCTACACCTTC.

There are a few counts of this clone. The chain combines TRBV21-1 with TRBJ2-1; the table's D call, TRBD1, has no DNA check behind it. TRBV21-1 is reported as a pseudogene. The CDR3 has 14 residues. Written as DNA, the CDR3 is TGTGCCAGCAGCAAAGATCGAACAGGATTCGAGCAGTTCTTC. Translating gives CASSKDRTGFEQFF.

V and J are TRBV12-3 or TRBV12-4 and TRBJ1-2; D gene uncertain. V was pared by 3 bases and J by 5 bases, with 10 bases between. This CDR3 is built from 13 residues. For the CDR3, the DNA is TGTGCCAGCAGTTTTGAGGCGGGGTATGGCTACACCTTC. It codes for CASSFEAGYGYTF.

This chain connects TRBV19 to TRBJ2-1, with 10 nucleotides matching TRBD1. CDR1 is LNHDA, CDR2 SQIVND, per germline (reference sequence). The CDR3 extends over 16 amino acids. The junction had 8 bases not matched to a gene; V was cut back by 5 bases and J by 4 bases. The CDR3 here is CASSHRRDRGYNEQFF. For the CDR3, the DNA is TGTGCCAGTAGTCACCGAAGGGACAGGGGTTACAATGAGCAGTTCTTC.

The genes are TRBV5-1 and TRBJ2-2, with TRBD1 identical over 11 bases. Germline loops: CDR1 SGHRS, CDR2 YFSETQ. The CDR3 has 15 residues. The junction had 5 bases not matched to a gene; V was cut back by 3 bases and J by 7 bases. CDR3 loop: CASSSGQGAYGELFF. As DNA, the CDR3 is TGCGCCAGCAGCTCCGGACAGGGGGCTTACGGGGAGCTGTTTTTT.

The rearrangement links TRBV9 to TRBJ2-2; TRBD1 aligns across 8 bases. CDR1 is SGDLS and CDR2 is YYNGEE in the germline V gene. The CDR3 loop spans 16 amino acids. The V and J ends lost 0 bases and 4 bases, in that order; junction bases with no gene match: 5. The CDR3 reads CASSVVGQGRTGELFF. In DNA form, the CDR3 reads TGTGCCAGCAGCGTAGTTGGACAGGGTCGCACCGGGGAGCTGTTTTTT.

The CDR3 DNA reads TGTGCCACTAAAGGGGGCCGGGTCTATGGCTACACCTTC. Translation: CATKGGRVYGYTF. This rearrangement joins TRBV6-5 to TRBJ1-2, with 7 bases matching TRBD1. The germline V gene encodes CDR1 MNHEY and CDR2 SVGAGI. The CDR3 is made up of 13 amino acids. With 10 bases clipped from V and 4 bases from J, the junction kept 9 bases outside the gene matches.

This clone appeared once. V and J are TRBV7-6 and TRBJ1-3; possibly TRBD1 for D (5 bases). Germline values: CDR1 SGHVS, CDR2 FNYEAQ. The CDR3 contains 15 residues. The ends were cut back, 5 bases at V and 3 bases at J, with 14 bases in the middle. This chain's CDR3 is CASSPAGGGGNTIYF. CDR3 coding DNA: TGTGCCAGCAGCCCTGCTGGGGGAGGTGGAAACACCATATATTTT.

This sequence joins TRBV2 and TRBJ2-2; the match to TRBD1 covers 8 bases. The CDR3 runs 14 residues. The V and J ends lost 6 bases and 7 bases, in that order; junction bases with no gene match: 7. The germline V gene has CDR1 SNHLY and CDR2 FYNNEI. The CDR3 DNA follows: TGTGCCAGCAGGCCGACAGGGGTTATCGGGGAGCTGTTTTTT. Translation gives CASRPTGVIGELFF. The whole variable domain, remainder taken from reference TRBV2 and TRBJ2-2, is EPEVTQTPSHQVTQMGQEVILRCVPISNHLYFYWYRQILGQKVEFLVSFYNNEISEKSEIFDDQFSVERPDGSNFTLKIRSTKLEDSAMYFCASRPTGVIGELFFGEGSRLTVL.

The chain has TRBV28 and TRBJ1-5; 11 nucleotides line up with TRBD1. CDR1 and CDR2 (germline): MDHEN, SYDVKM. V was clipped by 6 bases and J by 0 bases; unmatched bases: 7. There are 17 residues in the CDR3. The CDR3: CASRWTGGGSSNQPQHF. The DNA of the CDR3 is TGTGCCAGCAGGTGGACAGGGGGCGGATCTAGCAATCAGCCCCAGCATTTT.

This chain connects TRBV12-3 or TRBV12-4 to TRBJ2-7; maybe TRBD1 (6 bases). The CDR3 totals 13 residues. V shed 7 bases and J shed 2 bases, with 12 bases lying between them. The CDR3 reads CASTPGHTYEQYF. CDR3 bases: TGTGCCAGCACACCGGGACATACCTACGAGCAGTACTTC.

This clone was found a few times. The J gene is TRBJ2-5, the V gene TRBV5-6; 8 bases line up with TRBD1. V shed 1 base and J 2 bases; nucleotides not matched to a gene: 1. The CDR3 consists of 14 residues. Germline V gives CDR1 SGHDT, CDR2 YYEEEE. CDR3 DNA sequence: TGTGCCAGCAGCTTGTGGACAGGGCAAGAGACCCAGTACTTC. Protein: CASSLWTGQETQYF.

The gene calls are TRBV11-3 and TRBJ2-7; D is unclear. The V end lost 6 bases, the J end lost 4 bases, and 13 bases lay between the germline ends. Germline lookup yields CDR1 SGHNT and CDR2 YENEEA. The CDR3 runs 13 residues. The CDR3 reads CASRFSAEYEQYF. Written as DNA, the CDR3 is TGTGCCAGCAGATTTAGTGCCGAGTACGAGCAGTACTTC.